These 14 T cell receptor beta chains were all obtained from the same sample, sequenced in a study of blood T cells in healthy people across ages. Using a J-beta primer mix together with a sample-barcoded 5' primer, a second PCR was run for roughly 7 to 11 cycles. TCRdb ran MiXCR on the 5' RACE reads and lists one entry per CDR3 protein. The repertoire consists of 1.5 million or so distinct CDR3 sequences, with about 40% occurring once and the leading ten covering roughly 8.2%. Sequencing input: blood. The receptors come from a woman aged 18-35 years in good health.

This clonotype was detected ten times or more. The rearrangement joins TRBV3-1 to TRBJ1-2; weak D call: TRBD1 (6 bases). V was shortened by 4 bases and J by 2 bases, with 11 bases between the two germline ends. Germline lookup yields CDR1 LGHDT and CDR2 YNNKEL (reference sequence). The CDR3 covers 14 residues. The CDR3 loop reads CASSPDGGNYGYTF. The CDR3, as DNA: TGTGCCAGCAGCCCCGACGGGGGCAACTATGGCTACACCTTC.

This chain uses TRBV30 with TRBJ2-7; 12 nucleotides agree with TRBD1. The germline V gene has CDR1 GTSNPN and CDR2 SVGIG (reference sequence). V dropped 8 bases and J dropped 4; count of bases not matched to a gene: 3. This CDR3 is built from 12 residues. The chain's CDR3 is CAGTGGFYEQYF. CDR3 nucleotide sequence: TGTGCCGGGACAGGGGGCTTTTACGAGCAGTACTTC.

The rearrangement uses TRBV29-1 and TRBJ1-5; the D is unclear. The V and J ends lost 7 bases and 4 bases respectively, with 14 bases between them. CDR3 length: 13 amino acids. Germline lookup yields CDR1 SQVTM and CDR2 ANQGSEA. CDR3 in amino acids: CSALVGQNQPQHF. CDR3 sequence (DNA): TGCAGCGCTCTTGTGGGCCAGAATCAGCCCCAGCATTTT.

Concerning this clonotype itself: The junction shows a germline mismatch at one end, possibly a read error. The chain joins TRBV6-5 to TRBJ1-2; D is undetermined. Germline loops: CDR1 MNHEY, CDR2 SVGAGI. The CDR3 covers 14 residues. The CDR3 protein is CTSSYEAGNYGYTF. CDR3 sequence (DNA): TGTACCAGCAGTTACGAAGCAGGAAACTATGGCTACACCTTC.

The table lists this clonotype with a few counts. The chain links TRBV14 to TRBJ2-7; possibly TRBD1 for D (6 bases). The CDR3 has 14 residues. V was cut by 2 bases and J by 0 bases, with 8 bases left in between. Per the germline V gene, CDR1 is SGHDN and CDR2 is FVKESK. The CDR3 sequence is CASSQSRGSYEQYF. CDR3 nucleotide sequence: TGTGCCAGCAGCCAATCCAGGGGCTCCTACGAGCAGTACTTC.

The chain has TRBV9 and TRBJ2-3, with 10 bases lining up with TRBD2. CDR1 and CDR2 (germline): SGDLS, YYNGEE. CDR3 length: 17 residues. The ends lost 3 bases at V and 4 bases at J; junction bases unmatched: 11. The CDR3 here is CASSERGVGLAADTQYF. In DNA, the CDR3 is TGTGCCAGCAGCGAGAGGGGGGTAGGACTAGCGGCAGATACGCAGTATTTT. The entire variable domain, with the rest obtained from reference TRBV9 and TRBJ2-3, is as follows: DSGVTQTPKHLITATGQRVTLRCSPRSGDLSVYWYQQSLDQGLQFLIQYYNGEERAKGNILERFSAQQFPDLHSELNLSSLELGDSALYFCASSERGVGLAADTQYFGPGTRLTVL.

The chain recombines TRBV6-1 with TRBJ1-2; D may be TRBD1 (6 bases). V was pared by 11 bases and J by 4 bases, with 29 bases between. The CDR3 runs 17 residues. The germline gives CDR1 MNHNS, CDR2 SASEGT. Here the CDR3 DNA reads TGTGCCGGTAGGACAGCCCATTCGGGAACTTCCGCCTATGGCTACACCTTC. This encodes CAGRTAHSGTSAYGYTF.

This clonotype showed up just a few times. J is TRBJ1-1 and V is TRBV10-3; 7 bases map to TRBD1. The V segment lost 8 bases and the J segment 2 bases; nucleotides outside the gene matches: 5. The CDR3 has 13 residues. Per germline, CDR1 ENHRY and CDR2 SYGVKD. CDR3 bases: TGTGCCATCGGTCAGGGGGTTAACACTGAAGCTTTCTTT. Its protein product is CAIGQGVNTEAFF.

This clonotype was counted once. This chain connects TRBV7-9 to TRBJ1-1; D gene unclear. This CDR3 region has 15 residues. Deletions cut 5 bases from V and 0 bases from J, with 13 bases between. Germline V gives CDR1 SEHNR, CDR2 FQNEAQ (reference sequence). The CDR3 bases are TGTGCCAGCAGCCCCGAGGTCCTTTTGAACACTGAAGCTTTCTTT. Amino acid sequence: CASSPEVLLNTEAFF.

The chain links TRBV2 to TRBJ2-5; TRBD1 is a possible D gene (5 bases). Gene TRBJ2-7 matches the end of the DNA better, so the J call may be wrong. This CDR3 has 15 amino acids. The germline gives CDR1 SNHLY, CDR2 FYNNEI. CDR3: CASSEGLGAPYEQYF. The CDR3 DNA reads TGTGCCAGCAGTGAGGGTTTAGGGGCTCCCTACGAGCAGTACTTC.

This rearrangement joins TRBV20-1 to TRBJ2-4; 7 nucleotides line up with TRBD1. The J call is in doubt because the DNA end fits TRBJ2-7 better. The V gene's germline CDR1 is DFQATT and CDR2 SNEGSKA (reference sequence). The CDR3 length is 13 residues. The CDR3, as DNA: TGCAGTGCTAGACGGCCAGGGGGCTACGAGCAGTACTTC. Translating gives CSARRPGGYEQYF.

CDR3 loop: CASSQADRGYEQYF. The CDR3 bases are TGCGCCAGCAGCCAAGCGGACAGGGGCTACGAGCAGTACTTC. The genes are TRBV4-1 and TRBJ2-1, with 9 positions matching TRBD1. The J call may be wrong; the DNA end is better matched by TRBJ2-7. CDR3 length equals 14 residues. The germline CDR1 and CDR2 sequences are MGHRA and YSYEKL.

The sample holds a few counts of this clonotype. CDR3: CSAREDSTQYF. The CDR3 DNA is TGCAGTGCTAGAGAGGACAGCACCCAGTACTTC. This chain links TRBV20-1 with TRBJ2-7; a possible D gene is TRBD1 (6 bases). The germline V gene has CDR1 DFQATT and CDR2 SNEGSKA (reference sequence). CDR3 length: 11 residues. V was cut by 0 bases and J by 10 bases, with 10 bases left in between.

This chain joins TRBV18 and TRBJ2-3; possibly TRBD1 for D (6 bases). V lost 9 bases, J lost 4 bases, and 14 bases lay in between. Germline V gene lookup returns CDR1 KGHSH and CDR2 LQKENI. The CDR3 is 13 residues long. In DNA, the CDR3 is TGTGCCAGTCTCCCGGACAGAGCAGATACGCAGTATTTT. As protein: CASLPDRADTQYF.